The rows below give T cell receptor beta chains drawn from one sample of a study of a mutant IDH1 vaccine in newly diagnosed glioma. The table came from immunoSEQ multiplex PCR; TCRdb's copy has only in-frame clones and leaves some out. The sample includes 45,000 to 65,000 clones, 82% seen only once; the top ten take approximately 2.8%. These TCRs' antigens remain unknown. Sequencing used PBMCs, obtained from a glioma patient whose treatment included an IDH1 peptide vaccine. These receptors all come from a woman aged 18-35 years with glioma. Some clones in this sample may be carry-over from other donors' samples. Both conserved end residues are part of each CDR3. A D gene is named only where the DNA matches it firmly. Part of the rows lack a size; the others show once, few, many or a class for expanded clones.

V gene,J gene,clone size,D gene,CDR3 DNA,CDR3 protein
TRBV5-8,TRBJ2-3,.,.,TGTGCCAGCAGCTCCAGGGGGGATTACACAGATACGCAGTATTTT,CASSSRGDYTDTQYF
TRBV9,TRBJ2-5,.,TRBD2,TGTGCCAGCAGCGTTAGCGGGGGGCGACAAGAGACCCAGTACTTC,CASSVSGGRQETQYF
TRBV29-1,TRBJ2-5,.,TRBD1,TGCAGCGTGGACAGGGGGGAAGAGACCCAGTACTTC,CSVDRGEETQYF
TRBV7-9,TRBJ2-1,.,TRBD1,TGTGCCAGCAGCGGCAGGGGGAATGAGCAGTTCTTC,CASSGRGNEQFF
TRBV7-2,TRBJ2-1,.,.,TGTGCCAGCAGCCTGGGACTTTACAATGAGCAGTTCTTC,CASSLGLYNEQFF
TRBV6-5,TRBJ1-2,few,TRBD1,TGTGCCAGCAGTTACGCAGGGGGTTACACCTTC,CASSYAGGYTF
TRBV30,TRBJ1-1,.,TRBD1,TGTGCCTATGGTGGCAGGGGGGCCAACACTGAAGCTTTCTTT,CAYGGRGANTEAFF
TRBV11-2,TRBJ1-3,.,.,TGTGCCAGCAGCCCGCAGGGAAACACCATATATTTT,CASSPQGNTIYF
TRBV4-1,TRBJ2-2,.,.,TGCGCCAGCAGCCAAGAAGGCCTAGCGTCATACGCGAACACCGGGGAGCTGTTTTTT,CASSQEGLASYANTGELFF
TRBV29-1,TRBJ2-1,.,TRBD2,TGCAGCGTTGGACTAGCGGGAGGGAGGGTCGGCAATGAGCAGTTCTTC,CSVGLAGGRVGNEQFF
TRBV29-1,TRBJ2-1,.,TRBD2,TGCAGCGTTCGAGGGGTACTAGCGGGATACAATGAGCAGTTCTTC,CSVRGVLAGYNEQFF
TRBV6-1,TRBJ2-6,.,TRBD2,TGTGCCAGCAGTAAAGCGGGGGAGACTGGGGCCAACGTCCTGACTTTC,CASSKAGETGANVLTF
TRBV9,TRBJ2-7,.,.,TGTGCCAGCAGCGTAGATCAGGGGCCCTACGAGCAGTACTTC,CASSVDQGPYEQYF
TRBV21-1,TRBJ1-1,.,.,TGTGCCAGCAGCACCCGCAGGAGCAACACTGAAGCTTTCTTT,CASSTRRSNTEAFF
TRBV5-4,TRBJ2-3,.,TRBD2,TGTGCCAGCAGCTTGCGCGGGGGGGCAGATACGCAGTATTTT,CASSLRGGADTQYF
TRBV5-1,TRBJ2-7,.,TRBD2,TGCGCCAGCAGGACTAGCGGGTCCTACGAGCAGTACTTC,CASRTSGSYEQYF
TRBV5-1,TRBJ1-2,.,.,TGCGCCAGCAGCTCCATGACGGACAGCTATGGCTACACCTTC,CASSSMTDSYGYTF
TRBV7-9,TRBJ1-5,.,TRBD1,TGTGCCAGCAGCCGCGGGACAGGGGTTCAGCCCCAGCATTTT,CASSRGTGVQPQHF
TRBV6-6,TRBJ2-2,.,TRBD1,TGTGCCAGCAGTTACCCGGGACAGATCACCGGGGAGCTGTTTTTT,CASSYPGQITGELFF
TRBV5-4,TRBJ2-1,.,.,TGTGCCAGCAGCCCGCCGGGGGCGGGGGCCCCTTTAAATGAGCAGTTCTTC,CASSPPGAGAPLNEQFF
TRBV29-1,TRBJ2-2,.,.,TGCAGCGTTGAGGGATTGGACACCGGGGAGCTGTTTTTT,CSVEGLDTGELFF
TRBV7-6,TRBJ1-2,few,.,TGTGCCAGCAGCTTGACGCGGAACTATGGCTACACCTTC,CASSLTRNYGYTF
TRBV11-2,TRBJ2-1,.,TRBD2,TGTGCCAGCAGCGATAGCGGGAGCTCCTACAATGAGCAGTTCTTC,CASSDSGSSYNEQFF
TRBV10-2,TRBJ2-1,.,.,TGCGCCTGCAGTGAGGGGTGGAGTGAGCAGTTCTTC,CACSEGWSEQFF
TRBV7-2,TRBJ2-3,.,TRBD2,TGTGCCAGCAGCTTATCTCGGGGTAGCGGGGCCTCCACAGATACGCAGTATTTT,CASSLSRGSGASTDTQYF
TRBV6-6,TRBJ2-7,.,TRBD1,TGTGCCAGCAGTAGGCCCCCGGGACAGGGGACCTACGAGCAGTACTTC,CASSRPPGQGTYEQYF
TRBV5-6,TRBJ1-1,once,TRBD1,TGTGCCAGCAGCTCAACGGGACAGGGAGGGAGGACTGAAGCTTTCTTT,CASSSTGQGGRTEAFF
TRBV5-1,TRBJ2-2,.,.,TGCGCCAGCAGCTTGGGAGAGTCCGTCGGCACCGGGGAGCTGTTTTTT,CASSLGESVGTGELFF
TRBV5-1,TRBJ1-2,.,.,TGCGCCAGCACCGGAGTTGGGTTTTCCGGCTACACCTTC,CASTGVGFSGYTF